A selection of T cell receptor beta chains follows, all from one sample in a study of T-cell memory formation after mild COVID-19. TCRdb re-called the 5' RACE reads with MiXCR, one entry per CDR3 protein. The sample lists about 400,000 distinct CDR3 sequences; 23% were seen once. Sequencing was done on a sample of PBMCs or a T cell subset sorted from them (not recorded which). Receptors originate from an adult woman who had mild COVID-19 (a few samples of this study predate the infection). Cell type and time point are not known. The CDR3 runs from the conserved cysteine through the conserved F or W. The order of the fields is D gene, clone size, CDR3 length, J gene, V gene, CDR3 protein, CDR3 DNA. D genes are given only for firm matches. For some rows the clone size is stated as once, few or many, or as a class when expanded; others skip it.

D: TRBD2
size: few
length: 11
J: TRBJ2-7
V: TRBV20-1
CDR3: CSAAGLAEQYF
DNA: TGCAGTGCTGCGGGACTAGCGGAGCAGTACTTC

D: NA
size: NA
length: 14
J: TRBJ1-1
V: TRBV12-3/TRBV12-4
CDR3: CASRREVKNTEAFF
DNA: TGTGCCAGCAGAAGGGAGGTGAAGAACACTGAAGCTTTCTTT

D: TRBD2
size: NA
length: 17
J: TRBJ2-1
V: TRBV7-3
CDR3: CASSKRELGSSYNEQFF
DNA: TGTGCCAGCAGCAAGCGGGAGTTGGGAAGCTCCTACAATGAGCAGTTCTTC

D: NA
size: once
length: 14
J: TRBJ2-4
V: TRBV27
CDR3: CASSAVKSKNIQYF
DNA: TGTGCCAGCAGTGCGGTCAAGTCCAAAAACATTCAGTACTTC

D: TRBD2
size: few
length: 14
J: TRBJ2-7
V: TRBV6-2/TRBV6-3
CDR3: CASSLPSGNYEQYF
DNA: TGTGCCAGCAGCTTGCCCAGCGGGAACTACGAGCAGTACTTC

D: NA
size: few
length: 15
J: TRBJ2-3
V: TRBV4-3
CDR3: CASSQDGRSTDTQYF
DNA: TGCGCCAGCAGCCAAGATGGACGTAGCACAGATACGCAGTATTTT

D: NA
size: few
length: 15
J: TRBJ2-1
V: TRBV2
CDR3: CASSGGRVNYNEQFF
DNA: TGTGCCAGCAGTGGGGGCAGGGTTAACTACAATGAGCAGTTCTTC

D: NA
size: few
length: 13
J: TRBJ2-1
V: TRBV5-1
CDR3: CASRTRGDNEQFF
DNA: TGCGCCAGCAGGACAAGGGGGGACAATGAGCAGTTCTTC

D: TRBD1
size: NA
length: 13
J: TRBJ2-5
V: TRBV12-3/TRBV12-4
CDR3: CATLKQGAETQYF
DNA: TGTGCCACCCTTAAACAGGGGGCTGAGACCCAGTACTTC

D: NA
size: NA
length: 13
J: TRBJ2-7
V: TRBV3-2
CDR3: CASSQVLSYEQYF
DNA: TGTGCCAGCAGCCAAGTTCTCTCCTACGAGCAGTACTTC

D: NA
size: few
length: 15
J: TRBJ2-3
V: TRBV7-9
CDR3: CASSPTGTNPDTQYF
DNA: TGTGCCAGCAGCCCCACCGGGACCAACCCAGATACGCAGTATTTT

D: NA
size: NA
length: 15
J: TRBJ1-1
V: TRBV24-1
CDR3: CATSDPDKFGTEAFF
DNA: TGTGCCACCAGTGATCCTGACAAATTCGGCACTGAAGCTTTCTTT

D: NA
size: NA
length: 13
J: TRBJ1-5
V: TRBV18
CDR3: CASSLLDNQPQHF
DNA: TGTGCCAGCTCACTGTTAGACAATCAGCCCCAGCATTTT

D: NA
size: NA
length: 15
J: TRBJ2-7
V: TRBV9
CDR3: CASSVGAGFNYEQYF
DNA: TGTGCCAGCAGCGTAGGTGCAGGGTTCAACTACGAGCAGTACTTC

D: TRBD2
size: few
length: 14
J: TRBJ2-2
V: TRBV19
CDR3: CASKGAGDTGELFF
DNA: TGTGCCAGTAAAGGAGCGGGAGACACCGGGGAGCTGTTTTTT

D: TRBD1
size: NA
length: 13
J: TRBJ1-2
V: TRBV12-3/TRBV12-4
CDR3: CASSQGQGFGYTF
DNA: TGTGCCAGCAGTCAGGGACAGGGATTCGGCTACACCTTC

D: NA
size: few
length: 15
J: TRBJ2-7
V: TRBV20-1
CDR3: CSARDLRRPLVEQYF
DNA: TGCAGTGCTAGAGATCTACGCAGACCACTTGTCGAGCAGTACTTC

D: NA
size: NA
length: 13
J: TRBJ2-1
V: TRBV5-1
CDR3: CASSTGPNNEQFF
DNA: TGCGCCAGCAGCACGGGACCTAACAATGAGCAGTTCTTC

D: TRBD2
size: NA
length: 14
J: TRBJ2-5
V: TRBV2
CDR3: CASKSNGRKETQYF
DNA: TGTGCCAGCAAATCGAACGGGAGGAAAGAGACCCAGTACTTC

D: NA
size: many
length: 13
J: TRBJ2-7
V: TRBV7-6
CDR3: CASSPSGTYEQYF
DNA: TGTGCCAGCAGCCCCTCAGGTACCTACGAGCAGTACTTC

D: TRBD1
size: NA
length: 17
J: TRBJ2-7
V: TRBV28
CDR3: CASSLGRGLFSWHEQYF
DNA: TGTGCCAGCAGTTTAGGCAGGGGGCTATTTTCCTGGCACGAGCAGTACTTC

D: NA
size: few
length: 11
J: TRBJ1-5
V: TRBV24-1
CDR3: CATSGGQPQHF
DNA: TGTGCCACCAGCGGGGGCCAGCCCCAGCATTTT

D: NA
size: few
length: 14
J: TRBJ2-5
V: TRBV7-2
CDR3: CASSINTFQETQYF
DNA: TGTGCCAGCAGCATAAATACCTTCCAGGAGACCCAGTACTTC

D: NA
size: few
length: 12
J: TRBJ2-7
V: TRBV3-1
CDR3: CASSQALNEQYF
DNA: TGTGCCAGCAGCCAAGCCTTGAACGAGCAGTACTTC

D: NA
size: NA
length: 15
J: TRBJ1-1
V: TRBV7-9
CDR3: CASSLGTVMNTEAFF
DNA: TGTGCCAGCAGCTTAGGGACAGTCATGAACACTGAAGCTTTCTTT

D: TRBD1
size: NA
length: 14
J: TRBJ1-2
V: TRBV12-3/TRBV12-4
CDR3: CASRYRGSNYGYTF
DNA: TGTGCCAGCAGGTACAGGGGTTCCAACTATGGCTACACCTTC

D: TRBD1
size: few
length: 15
J: TRBJ2-5
V: TRBV24-1
CDR3: CATSDPRDRGETQYF
DNA: TGTGCCACCAGTGATCCCCGGGACAGGGGTGAGACCCAGTACTTC

D: NA
size: once
length: 14
J: TRBJ1-5
V: TRBV30
CDR3: CAWSVGAGAKPQHF
DNA: TGTGCCTGGAGTGTTGGTGCAGGGGCCAAGCCCCAGCATTTT

D: NA
size: NA
length: 12
J: TRBJ1-1
V: TRBV20-1
CDR3: CSYQPGGTEAFF
DNA: TGCAGTTATCAGCCGGGAGGCACTGAAGCTTTCTTT

D: TRBD2
size: few
length: 14
J: TRBJ2-3
V: TRBV5-1
CDR3: CASKLAGAADTQYF
DNA: TGCGCCAGCAAACTAGCGGGAGCGGCAGATACGCAGTATTTT

D: TRBD1
size: once
length: 14
J: TRBJ1-2
V: TRBV27
CDR3: CASSPRGQGHGYTF
DNA: TGTGCCAGCAGTCCCCGGGGACAGGGCCATGGCTACACCTTC

D: NA
size: few
length: 19
J: TRBJ2-7
V: TRBV27
CDR3: CASSSLPLGAGGMAYEQYF
DNA: TGTGCCAGCAGTTCACTCCCCCTAGGAGCGGGCGGTATGGCCTACGAGCAGTACTTC

D: TRBD1
size: NA
length: 14
J: TRBJ1-2
V: TRBV7-9
CDR3: CASSPRDSEDGYTF
DNA: TGTGCCAGCAGCCCTAGGGACAGTGAAGATGGCTACACCTTC

D: TRBD1
size: few
length: 13
J: TRBJ1-2
V: TRBV6-1
CDR3: CASRAGGGYGYTF
DNA: TGTGCCAGCCGGGCAGGGGGCGGCTATGGCTACACCTTC

D: TRBD1
size: many
length: 13
J: TRBJ2-7
V: TRBV12-3/TRBV12-4
CDR3: CASGEQGSYEQYF
DNA: TGTGCCAGCGGAGAACAGGGGTCCTACGAGCAGTACTTC

D: TRBD1
size: few
length: 15
J: TRBJ2-3
V: TRBV5-1
CDR3: CASSFGQENTDTQYF
DNA: TGCGCCAGCAGCTTTGGACAGGAGAACACAGATACGCAGTATTTT

D: NA
size: NA
length: 16
J: TRBJ1-2
V: TRBV12-3/TRBV12-4
CDR3: CASSPPDPESNYGYTF
DNA: TGTGCCAGCAGTCCCCCGGACCCCGAATCTAACTATGGCTACACCTTC

D: NA
size: many
length: 15
J: TRBJ2-5
V: TRBV24-1
CDR3: CATSRAGGMAETQYF
DNA: TGTGCCACCAGTCGAGCAGGGGGGATGGCAGAGACCCAGTACTTC

D: NA
size: NA
length: 14
J: TRBJ1-5
V: TRBV27
CDR3: CASSFYGSNQPQHF
DNA: TGTGCCAGCAGTTTCTACGGTAGCAATCAGCCCCAGCATTTT

D: NA
size: NA
length: 15
J: TRBJ2-3
V: TRBV12-3/TRBV12-4
CDR3: CASSSGGTPYITQYF
DNA: TGTGCCAGCAGTTCCGGCGGGACTCCATACATTACGCAGTATTTT

D: NA
size: few
length: 11
J: TRBJ1-2
V: TRBV9
CDR3: CASSSLSGYTF
DNA: TGTGCCAGCAGCTCCCTGAGCGGCTACACCTTC

D: TRBD2
size: few
length: 15
J: TRBJ2-7
V: TRBV27
CDR3: CASSLKAGVIYEQYF
DNA: TGTGCCAGCAGCCTAAAAGCGGGAGTGATCTACGAGCAGTACTTC

D: TRBD1
size: many
length: 16
J: TRBJ2-1
V: TRBV11-2
CDR3: CASSLDWTGVGNEQFF
DNA: TGTGCCAGCAGCTTAGATTGGACAGGGGTGGGCAATGAGCAGTTCTTC

D: TRBD1
size: many
length: 14
J: TRBJ2-7
V: TRBV6-1
CDR3: CASSVGQGDYEQYF
DNA: TGTGCCAGCAGTGTCGGACAGGGGGACTACGAGCAGTACTTC

D: NA
size: few
length: 17
J: TRBJ1-1
V: TRBV12-3/TRBV12-4
CDR3: CASSLPGWGRENTEAFF
DNA: TGTGCCAGCAGTTTACCCGGATGGGGGAGAGAAAACACTGAAGCTTTCTTT

D: NA
size: NA
length: 12
J: TRBJ1-5
V: TRBV7-8
CDR3: CASSGDTSNQHF
DNA: TGTGCCAGCAGCGGGGACACCTCGAACCAGCATTTT

D: NA
size: NA
length: 18
J: TRBJ1-6
V: TRBV27
CDR3: CASSLGETTSSYNSPLHF
DNA: TGTGCCAGCAGTTTAGGGGAGACAACTAGCTCCTATAATTCACCCCTCCACTTT

D: NA
size: NA
length: 12
J: TRBJ1-1
V: TRBV6-5
CDR3: CASSTSTAEAFF
DNA: NA

D: NA
size: few
length: 16
J: TRBJ2-6
V: TRBV4-3
CDR3: CASSQDSGFGANVLTF
DNA: TGCGCCAGCAGCCAAGATTCTGGCTTCGGGGCCAACGTCCTGACTTTC

D: TRBD2
size: NA
length: 14
J: TRBJ2-3
V: TRBV7-8
CDR3: CASSLWTSPDTQYF
DNA: TGTGCCAGCAGCTTATGGACTAGCCCTGATACGCAGTATTTT

D: TRBD1
size: NA
length: 15
J: TRBJ1-5
V: TRBV7-2
CDR3: CASSSLMTGQGPQHF
DNA: TGTGCCAGCAGCTCGCTAATGACAGGGCAAGGGCCCCAGCATTTT

D: NA
size: many
length: 13
J: TRBJ1-5
V: TRBV6-5
CDR3: CASSFRGNQPQHF
DNA: TGTGCCAGCAGTTTCAGAGGGAATCAGCCCCAGCATTTT

D: TRBD2
size: NA
length: 16
J: TRBJ2-1
V: TRBV20-1
CDR3: CSGTREGLATYNEQFF
DNA: TGCAGTGGCACACGGGAGGGACTAGCGACCTACAATGAGCAGTTCTTC

D: TRBD1
size: NA
length: 13
J: TRBJ1-2
V: TRBV3-1
CDR3: CASSQETGMGYTF
DNA: TGTGCCAGCAGCCAAGAGACAGGGATGGGCTACACCTTC